The 2 T cell receptor beta chains below all came from one sample that was sequenced in a study of cytomegalovirus exposure and HLA in healthy donors (dated by TCRdb to 2017 to 2019). The library relied on the immunoSEQ multiplex PCR assay. A mixture of 60 forward primers for TCR Vbeta segments and 13 reverse primers for TCR Jbeta segments was used in the multiplex PCR. TCRdb mirrors the immuneACCESS table, restricted to in-frame sequences. Some clones are absent from its copies; in checked studies, under half trace to an unresolved V gene, and the reason for the others is unknown. The table for this sample lists around 100,000 clones; roughly three quarters of them were counted only once. The ten top clones hold 2.5% to 3.5% of the sample. Specimen: PBMCs. The receptors were gathered from a woman in her late teens or twenties in good health and CMV-seropositive.

V and J are TRBV6-4 and TRBJ1-2; tentatively, D is TRBD1 (5 bases). The CDR3 is made up of 13 amino acids. Trimming left V 3 bases short and J 8 bases short, with 13 bases between. The germline CDR1 and CDR2 sequences are MRHNA and SNTAGT. CDR3 sequence (DNA): TGTGCCAGCAGTGAAGCGGGGGGTCTGGGCTACACCTTC. Amino acid sequence: CASSEAGGLGYTF.

This clone was detected once. This chain joins TRBV6-1 and TRBJ1-1, with D tentatively TRBD1 (6 bases). Germline CDR1 and CDR2: MNHNS and SASEGT. The V gene lost 6 bases and the J gene lost 6 bases, with 11 bases spanning the gap. There are 12 residues in the CDR3. In nucleotides, the CDR3 is TGTGCCAGCAGAATGGACAGCGCTGAAGCTTTCTTT. This encodes CASRMDSAEAFF.